These 31 T cell receptor beta chains share one sample of origin, sequenced in a study of graft-versus-host responses after intestinal transplantation. Graft material was processed, releasing intraepithelial and lamina propria lymphocytes. Assay used: immunoSEQ multiplex PCR; TCRdb lists only in-frame clones, some missing. The table shows about 63,000 clones, with roughly 90% occurring only once. The input for sequencing was ileum tissue, taken approximately 56 weeks after transplant. The receptors derive from a human patient who received an intestinal transplant, so some T cells may come from the graft donor.

The genes are TRBV29-1 and TRBJ2-7; 7 bases map to TRBD1. This CDR3 contains 14 residues. Trimming at V came to 0 bases and at J to 2 bases, leaving 4 bases not matched to a gene. The germline gives CDR1 SQVTM, CDR2 ANQGSEA. The CDR3 spells CSVEDGQAPYEQYF. The CDR3 DNA reads as TGCAGCGTTGAAGATGGACAGGCCCCCTACGAGCAGTACTTC.

The chain combines TRBV11-2 with TRBJ2-1; no reliable D call. V was cut by 1 base and J by 1 base, with 2 bases left in between. Germline V gene lookup returns CDR1 SGHAT and CDR2 FQNNGV. The CDR3 spans 13 residues. CDR3 sequence reads: CASSLGSYNEQFF. CDR3 coding DNA: TGTGCCAGCAGCTTAGGGTCCTACAATGAGCAGTTCTTC.

The chain employs TRBV6-5 and TRBJ2-7, with TRBD1 matching over 9 bases. This CDR3 has 14 amino acids. Per germline, CDR1 MNHEY and CDR2 SVGAGI. Trimming removed 2 bases from V and 4 bases from J; junction bases left unmatched: 3. The CDR3 region is CASSYGDREYEQYF. For the CDR3, the DNA is TGTGCCAGCAGTTACGGGGACAGGGAATACGAGCAGTACTTC.

This chain uses TRBV30 with TRBJ2-1, with D possibly being TRBD2 (6 bases). CDR1 and CDR2 from the germline V gene are GTSNPN and SVGIG (reference sequence). This CDR3 region has 13 residues. Deletions cut 2 bases from V and 9 bases from J, with 14 bases between. CDR3 DNA sequence: TGTGCCTGGAGTTGGACTACCGTGGGTGAGCAGTTCTTC. Amino acids: CAWSWTTVGEQFF.

The V and J genes are TRBV5-6 and TRBJ2-3, with no clear D. This CDR3 region has 15 residues. Germline CDR1 and CDR2: SGHDT and YYEEEE. The V gene lost 2 bases and the J gene lost 6 bases, with 16 bases spanning the gap. CDR3 sequence (DNA): TGTGCCAGCAGCTTTGTTGGTCTCACGGAGGATACGCAGTATTTT. This gives the protein CASSFVGLTEDTQYF. The whole variable domain, filled in from reference TRBV5-6 and TRBJ2-3, reads DAGVTQSPTHLIKTRGQQVTLRCSPKSGHDTVSWYQQALGQGPQFIFQYYEEEERQRGNFPDRFSGHQFPNYSSELNVNALLLGDSALYLCASSFVGLTEDTQYFGPGTRLTVL.

CDR3 residues: CASSDERGNEQYF. CDR3 DNA sequence: TGTGCCAGCAGTGACGAGCGGGGGAACGAGCAGTACTTC. The J gene is TRBJ2-5, the V gene TRBV6-4; 8 bases match TRBD2. The tail of the sequence fits TRBJ2-7 better, so the J call may be wrong. Germline V gene sequence: CDR1 MRHNA, CDR2 SNTAGT. This CDR3 is 13 amino acids long.

This clone has only one observation. This rearrangement joins TRBV27 to TRBJ2-7; TRBD2 matches at 12 bases. Germline CDR1 is MNHEY and CDR2 is SMNVEV (reference sequence). The junction had 2 bases not matched to a gene; V was cut back by 5 bases and J by 0 bases. There are 15 residues in the CDR3. The CDR3 DNA is TGTGCCAGCAGTCCGACTAGCGGGGGCTCCTACGAGCAGTACTTC. It codes for CASSPTSGGSYEQYF.

This sequence joins TRBV2 and TRBJ1-4; D may be TRBD1 (6 bases). Looked up from germline, CDR1 is SNHLY and CDR2 is FYNNEI. The CDR3 covers 14 residues. The V gene lost 4 bases and the J gene lost 4 bases, with 10 bases spanning the gap. CDR3 in amino acids: CASSVDSVNEKLFF. As DNA, the CDR3 is TGTGCCAGCAGTGTGGACAGCGTTAATGAAAAACTGTTTTTT.

This clone appeared a single time. This chain joins TRBV6-1 and TRBJ1-6; D not certain. CDR3 size: 13 residues. V lost 7 bases to trimming and J lost 5 bases, with 9 bases between them. Germline V gene data show CDR1 as MNHNS and CDR2 as SASEGT. The CDR3 sequence: CASKETHNSPLHF. DNA of the CDR3: TGTGCCAGCAAAGAGACTCATAATTCACCCCTCCACTTT.

V is TRBV11-3 and J is TRBJ1-1, with D perhaps TRBD1 (6 bases). The CDR3 is 16 amino acids. Germline values: CDR1 SGHNT, CDR2 YENEEA. The V end was cut by 4 bases, the J end by 3 bases, with 18 bases between. CDR3 sequence reads: CASSSSRGGGHTEAFF. The CDR3 DNA sequence: TGTGCCAGCAGCTCCTCCCGGGGGGGCGGCCACACTGAAGCTTTCTTT.

In its sample, this clone was seen once. The gene calls are TRBV14 and TRBJ1-1, with no clear D. Germline CDR1 and CDR2: SGHDN and FVKESK. This CDR3 is 12 amino acids long. V gave up 7 bases and J gave up 7 bases, with 13 bases separating them. CDR3 DNA sequence: TGTGCCAGCACGTGGGGTTTGGGTGAAGCTTTCTTT. It yields the protein CASTWGLGEAFF.

The chain recombines TRBV6-5 with TRBJ2-1; D might be TRBD2 (7 bases). V lost 4 bases and J lost 6, with 19 bases in between. Germline V gives CDR1 MNHEY, CDR2 SVGAGI. The length of the CDR3 is 16 residues. In nucleotides, the CDR3 is TGTGCCAGCAGTTCCTTTGGGGGGGGGCCGGGCAATGAGCAGTTCTTC. This sequence encodes CASSSFGGGPGNEQFF.

This chain uses TRBV11-2 with TRBJ2-1; TRBD2 is a possible D gene (6 bases). The CDR3 covers 15 residues. V was cut by 4 bases and J by 3 bases, with 13 bases left in between. Germline CDR1 SGHAT, CDR2 FQNNGV. The CDR3 nucleotides read TGTGCCAGCAGCTCGACTAGGGAATACTACAATGAGCAGTTCTTC. This sequence encodes CASSSTREYYNEQFF.

The rearrangement links TRBV29-1 to TRBJ1-3, with D perhaps TRBD1 (6 bases). Trimming took off 4 bases at V and 4 bases at J, with 8 bases between the two ends. In germline, CDR1 is SQVTM, CDR2 ANQGSEA. This CDR3 has 12 residues. CDR3 sequence (DNA): TGCAGCGTTGTAGGACAGGGAAACACCATATATTTT. It codes for CSVVGQGNTIYF.

This clone was seen just once. The DNA for the CDR3 is TGTGCCAGCAGTTCACTACCAAGCACCGAGCAGTACTTC. It is translated as CASSSLPSTEQYF. V is TRBV27 and J is TRBJ2-7, with unresolved D. Germline-derived CDR1 and CDR2 are MNHEY and SMNVEV (reference sequence). The CDR3 has 13 amino acids. Trimming stripped 4 bases from V and 6 bases from J, with 13 bases between.

By share of the sample, this clone is medium-sized (0.01 to 0.1%). The chain uses TRBV28 and TRBJ1-3, with D unclear. The CDR3 runs to 16 residues. The V end lost 7 bases, the J end lost 2 bases, and 18 bases lay between the germline ends. Germline V gene data show CDR1 as MDHEN and CDR2 as SYDVKM. CDR3 DNA sequence: TGTGCCAGCACCACGCCCGAGCGGGTGGCTGGAAACACCATATATTTT. Translated, it gives CASTTPERVAGNTIYF.

This rearrangement joins TRBV6-5 to TRBJ2-5, with a weak D call TRBD2 (7 bases). With 6 bases removed from V and 5 bases from J, the gap between germline ends came to 13 bases. The CDR3 covers 13 residues. Germline V CDR1 and CDR2: MNHEY, SVGAGI. DNA for the CDR3: TGTGCCAGCAGGGAACAGGGAGGGGAGACCCAGTACTTC. Its translation: CASREQGGETQYF.

The chain carries TRBV6-1 and TRBJ2-5, with 10 bases that match TRBD1. TRBJ2-7 explains the end of the DNA better; the J call may be wrong. This CDR3 spans 14 amino acids. Per the germline V gene, CDR1 is MNHNS and CDR2 is SASEGT. Written as DNA, the CDR3 is TGTGCCAGCAGGACCGGGACAGGGGTGCGCGAGCAGTACTTC. Translated: CASRTGTGVREQYF.

This chain links TRBV6-1 with TRBJ1-2; D call uncertain. Germline-derived CDR1 and CDR2 are MNHNS and SASEGT. V lost 6 bases to trimming and J lost 3 bases, with 8 bases between them. This CDR3 spans 12 amino acids. Here the CDR3 reads CASRAGYYGYTF. CDR3 nucleotide sequence: TGTGCCAGCAGGGCGGGGTACTATGGCTACACCTTC.

The V gene is TRBV27, the J gene TRBJ2-7; D possibly matches TRBD1 or TRBD2 (5 bases each). The V gene lost 2 bases and the J gene lost 6 bases, with 11 bases spanning the gap. This CDR3 region has 13 residues. Per the germline V gene, CDR1 is MNHEY and CDR2 is SMNVEV (reference sequence). The CDR3 region has the DNA TGTGCCAGCAGTTTAATATCGGGGACCGAGCAGTACTTC. Residues: CASSLISGTEQYF.

The V gene is TRBV10-1, the J gene TRBJ2-3; 7 bases fit TRBD2. Germline V lookup: CDR1 WNHNN, CDR2 SYGVQD (reference sequence). The V segment lost 6 bases and the J segment 2 bases; nucleotides outside the gene matches: 2. The CDR3 contains 13 residues. In DNA form, the CDR3 reads TGCGCCAGCAGCGGGACTATCACAGATACGCAGTATTTT. It specifies CASSGTITDTQYF.

The chain recombines TRBV19 with TRBJ2-3; the D call may be TRBD1 or TRBD2 (5 bases each). The CDR3 has 15 residues. Germline V gene sequence: CDR1 LNHDA, CDR2 SQIVND (reference sequence). Deletions cut 6 bases from V and 0 bases from J, with 13 bases between. DNA of the CDR3: TGTGCCAGTAGCTATCCGGGACCTAGCACAGATACGCAGTATTTT. Encoded protein: CASSYPGPSTDTQYF.

The chain has TRBV27 and TRBJ1-4; a weak D match, TRBD1 (6 bases). Germline V CDR1 and CDR2: MNHEY, SMNVEV (reference sequence). Trimming took off 5 bases at V and 8 bases at J, with 15 bases between the two ends. The CDR3 loop spans 14 amino acids. The CDR3 loop reads CASSKAGVREKLFF. The CDR3 bases are TGTGCCAGCAGTAAAGCAGGGGTCCGCGAAAAACTGTTTTTT. Looking up the rest from reference TRBV27 and TRBJ1-4 gives the full variable domain: EAQVTQNPRYLITVTGKKLTVTCSQNMNHEYMSWYRQDPGLGLRQIYYSMNVEVTDKGDVPEGYKVSRKEKRNFPLILESPSPNQTSLYFCASSKAGVREKLFFGSGTQLSVL.

This sequence joins TRBV14 and TRBJ2-2, with TRBD2 identical over 12 bases. This CDR3 region has 17 residues. V gave up 0 bases and J gave up 12 bases; unmatched junction bases: 11. Germline-derived CDR1 and CDR2 are SGHDN and FVKESK. In DNA, the CDR3 is TGTGCCAGCAGCCAAGAACGGACTCTAGCGGGGGGGCCGCAGCTGTTTTTT. Its translation is CASSQERTLAGGPQLFF.

V and J are TRBV21-1 and TRBJ2-7; the table assigns TRBD2, which was not confirmed against the DNA. TRBV21-1 is a pseudogene. The CDR3 is made up of 15 amino acids. CDR3 DNA: TGTGCCAGCAGCAAAGTAAGCGGGCCCTCCTACGAGCAGTACTTC. Its translation: CASSKVSGPSYEQYF.

V usage is TRBV5-4 and J usage is TRBJ2-7; 8 nucleotides line up with TRBD2. Trimming removed 2 bases from V and 3 bases from J; junction bases left unmatched: 1. The germline V gene encodes CDR1 SGHNT and CDR2 YYREEE (reference sequence). CDR3 length: 13 amino acids. The CDR3 reads CASSLAGVYEQYF. The CDR3 region has the DNA TGTGCCAGCAGCTTAGCGGGGGTCTACGAGCAGTACTTC.

The CDR3 loop is CASSLATAGSGYTF. The CDR3 DNA reads as TGTGCCAGCAGCTTAGCCACGGCGGGCTCTGGCTACACCTTC. The chain carries TRBV5-6 and TRBJ1-2; D uncertain. This CDR3 comprises 14 residues. V lost 2 bases, J lost 7 bases, and 15 bases lay in between. CDR1 and CDR2 (germline): SGHDT, YYEEEE.

This rearrangement joins TRBV5-1 to TRBJ2-1, with 10 bases lining up with TRBD2. Germline loops: CDR1 SGHRS, CDR2 YFSETQ. V was clipped by 1 base and J by 9 bases; unmatched bases: 1. The CDR3 consists of 13 residues. CDR3 amino acids: CASSLSGGAEQFF. CDR3 DNA sequence: TGCGCCAGCAGCTTGAGCGGGGGGGCTGAGCAGTTCTTC.

This rearrangement joins TRBV7-9 to TRBJ1-1, with 10 bases lining up with TRBD1. After removal of 7 bases from V and 5 bases from J, the junction contained 7 bases not matched to a gene. The CDR3 covers 14 residues. The germline V gene encodes CDR1 SEHNR and CDR2 FQNEAQ (reference sequence). The CDR3 DNA reads as TGTGCCAGCATCCACCGGGACAGGGGAACTGAAGCTTTCTTT. Its translation is CASIHRDRGTEAFF.

This chain joins TRBV4-1 and TRBJ2-1; D possibly uses TRBD1 or TRBD2 (5 bases each). CDR1 MGHRA and CDR2 YSYEKL come from the germline V gene. The CDR3 is 10 residues long. Trimming left V 3 bases short and J 11 bases short, with 5 bases between. The CDR3 DNA is TGCGCCAGCAGCCAGGGACAGCAGTTCTTC. Protein product: CASSQGQQFF.

The chain recombines TRBV4-1 with TRBJ1-4; 7 bases line up with TRBD1. The CDR3 runs to 16 residues. CDR1 is MGHRA and CDR2 is YSYEKL in the germline V gene. The V segment lost 3 bases and the J segment 3 bases; nucleotides outside the gene matches: 7. CDR3 sequence reads: CASSQEPQGANEKLFF. The CDR3 nucleotides are TGCGCCAGCAGCCAGGAACCTCAGGGGGCTAATGAAAAACTGTTTTTT.